One sample yielded the 25 T cell receptor beta chains listed below, sequenced in a study of T cell responses to AZD1222 COVID-19 vaccine. Libraries were prepared by immunoSEQ multiplex PCR; TCRdb keeps only in-frame clonotypes and omits some of them. Among 55,000 to 65,000 clones listed, approximately 89% were seen once. Specimen: peripheral blood, collected 28 days after the second AZD1222 dose. These receptor sequences come from an adult who received the AZD1222 COVID-19 vaccine.

This clone was detected only once. This chain joins TRBV12-3 or TRBV12-4 and TRBJ1-4; D uncertain. V shed 8 bases and J shed 10 bases, with 14 bases lying between them. The CDR3 runs 12 residues. The CDR3 loop is CASSFLYGKLFF. DNA for the CDR3: TGTGCCAGCTCCTTTCTCTACGGAAAACTGTTTTTT.

The chain carries TRBV5-6 and TRBJ2-7, with 9 bases matching TRBD1. V was pared by 2 bases and J by 1 base, with 4 bases of the junction left unmatched. Germline V gives CDR1 SGHDT, CDR2 YYEEEE. The length of the CDR3 is 15 residues. CDR3 bases: TGTGCCAGCAGCTTCCGGGACAGGGCTTCCTACGAGCAGTACTTC. Its translation: CASSFRDRASYEQYF.

The J gene is TRBJ2-6, the V gene TRBV5-8; D uncertain. Trimming took 2 bases from V and 0 from J, leaving 9 bases between them. Germline V gene lookup returns CDR1 SGHTS and CDR2 YDEGEE. This CDR3 is 16 amino acids long. The CDR3: CASSFRARSGANVLTF. In DNA form, the CDR3 reads TGTGCCAGCAGCTTCCGGGCCCGCTCTGGGGCCAACGTCCTGACTTTC. Drawing the rest from reference TRBV5-8 and TRBJ2-6, the complete variable domain is EAGVTQSPTHLIKTRGQQATLRCSPISGHTSVYWYQQALGLGLQFLLWYDEGEERNRGNFPPRFSGRQFPNYSSELNVNALELEDSALYLCASSFRARSGANVLTFGAGSRLTVL.

V usage is TRBV7-6 and J usage is TRBJ1-5; 8 nucleotides line up with TRBD1. Unmatched junction bases numbered 5, after V lost 7 bases and J lost 6 bases. This CDR3 spans 13 amino acids. Germline CDR1 is SGHVS and CDR2 is FNYEAQ. In DNA, the CDR3 is TGTGCCAGCACAGGGGGCGGCAGTCAGCCCCAGCATTTT. It codes for CASTGGGSQPQHF.

The chain uses TRBV7-8 and TRBJ1-1, with D unclear. The germline CDR1 and CDR2 sequences are SGHVS and FQNEAQ. Between the trimmed V and J ends, which lost 1 base and 8 bases, there was a span of 8 bases. The CDR3 consists of 12 residues. The CDR3 nucleotides read TGTGCCAGCAGCTTAGGCCCCCGGGAAGCTTTCTTT. Its translation: CASSLGPREAFF.

This chain joins TRBV20-1 and TRBJ1-1; D unresolved. From germline, CDR1 is DFQATT and CDR2 SNEGSKA (reference sequence). The CDR3 loop spans 10 amino acids. CDR3 nucleotide sequence: TGCCGCGGCCGAAACACTGAAGCTTTCTTT. Encoded protein: CRGRNTEAFF.

This chain connects TRBV30 to TRBJ2-2; D remains ambiguous. The CDR3 totals 10 residues. V dropped 8 bases and J dropped 6 bases, with 7 bases sitting between them. The germline CDR1 and CDR2 sequences are GTSNPN and SVGIG (reference sequence). CDR3 region: CALEAGELFF. DNA for the CDR3: TGTGCCCTCGAGGCCGGGGAGCTGTTTTTT.

The V gene is TRBV5-4, the J gene TRBJ1-2, with 10 bases aligning to TRBD1. The CDR3 is 16 amino acids. Trimming at V came to 4 bases and at J to 4 bases, leaving 10 bases not matched to a gene. In germline, CDR1 is SGHNT, CDR2 YYREEE (reference sequence). CDR3: CASSGGQGNDGYGYTF. The CDR3 DNA reads as TGTGCCAGCAGCGGGGGACAGGGGAACGATGGCTATGGCTACACCTTC.

The chain carries TRBV19 and TRBJ1-5; 7 bases align to TRBD1. Germline V gene lookup returns CDR1 LNHDA and CDR2 SQIVND (reference sequence). CDR3 length equals 16 residues. Losses at the gene ends were 6 bases for V and 0 bases for J; bases not matched to a gene: 8. CDR3 sequence (DNA): TGTGCCAGTAGGAGGACAGGCCCCTATAGCAATCAGCCCCAGCATTTT. As protein: CASRRTGPYSNQPQHF.

The chain uses TRBV5-1 and TRBJ1-4; 8 nucleotides match TRBD1. Germline loops: CDR1 SGHRS, CDR2 YFSETQ. The J segment lost 5 bases and the V segment lost 5 bases, leaving 5 bases of the junction unmatched. This CDR3 comprises 14 residues. CDR3 sequence reads: CASRARTGNEKLFF. In nucleotides, the CDR3 is TGCGCCAGCAGAGCCAGGACAGGGAATGAAAAACTGTTTTTT.

A note on this clone: Germline and junction disagree at one end, which may indicate a read error. This chain connects TRBV19 to TRBJ2-1, with 8 positions matching TRBD1. This CDR3 has 16 amino acids. The germline V gene has CDR1 LNHDA and CDR2 SQIVND (reference sequence). For the CDR3, the DNA is TGTGCCAGTAGTACAACAGGGGGGACATCCTTCAATGAGCAGTTCTTC. It encodes CASSTTGGTSFNEQFF.

The chain combines TRBV6-5 with TRBJ2-3; 9 nucleotides align to TRBD2. This CDR3 contains 16 residues. Germline values: CDR1 MNHEY, CDR2 SVGAGI. The trim removed 0 bases at V and 6 bases at J, leaving 7 bases unmatched. The CDR3 bases are TGTGCCAGCAGTTACTCTGAGAGCGGGGGGCGGGATACGCAGTATTTT. It codes for CASSYSESGGRDTQYF.

The V call is TRBV5-1, the J call TRBJ1-5; D is perhaps TRBD1 (5 bases). CDR3 length: 14 amino acids. CDR1 SGHRS and CDR2 YFSETQ come from the germline V gene. The ends were cut back, 0 bases at V and 6 bases at J, with 10 bases in the middle. The DNA for the CDR3 is TGCGCCAGCAGCTTGGAGGGGAGGGGTCAGCCCCAGCATTTT. It yields the protein CASSLEGRGQPQHF.

V gene TRBV29-1 combines with J gene TRBJ2-7; 8 bases align to TRBD1. After removal of 6 bases from V and 6 bases from J, the junction contained 13 bases not matched to a gene. CDR3 length: 14 residues. CDR1 and CDR2 from the germline V gene are SQVTM and ANQGSEA. CDR3 protein: CSVTPAGQVSEQYF. The CDR3, as DNA: TGCAGCGTAACCCCGGCGGGACAGGTTTCCGAGCAGTACTTC.

The chain combines TRBV10-1 with TRBJ2-2; D unresolved. The CDR3 sequence is 15 residues long. CDR1 and CDR2 (germline): WNHNN, SYGVQD (reference sequence). Trimming stripped 4 bases from V and 3 bases from J, with 12 bases between. CDR3 residues: CASSAHGLDTGELFF. The DNA for the CDR3 is TGCGCCAGCAGTGCCCATGGGTTAGACACCGGGGAGCTGTTTTTT.

This clone was seen once. The rearrangement joins TRBV18 to TRBJ2-6; tentative D call: TRBD1 (5 bases). Germline V lookup: CDR1 KGHSH, CDR2 LQKENI. The V end was cut by 2 bases, the J end by 0 bases, with 14 bases between. CDR3 length: 18 residues. DNA for the CDR3: TGTGCCAGCTCACCAAGAGACAGAATACGCTCTGGGGCCAACGTCCTGACTTTC. Translation gives CASSPRDRIRSGANVLTF.

This chain connects TRBV29-1 to TRBJ2-5, with 12 bases identical to TRBD1. Germline values: CDR1 SQVTM, CDR2 ANQGSEA. J lost 4 bases, V lost 6 bases, and 0 bases had no gene match. This CDR3 comprises 12 residues. The CDR3 DNA is TGCAGCGTGGGACAGGGGGCAGAGACCCAGTACTTC. It specifies CSVGQGAETQYF.

The rearrangement joins TRBV9 to TRBJ2-2; the D gene could be TRBD1 or TRBD2 (6 bases each). This CDR3 is built from 15 residues. Trimming removed 7 bases from V and 7 bases from J, with 20 bases in between. Per germline, CDR1 SGDLS and CDR2 YYNGEE. The DNA for the CDR3 is TGTGCCAGCGCGGGGACACAAGGGGCGCACGGGGAGCTGTTTTTT. Its protein is CASAGTQGAHGELFF.

V is TRBV7-6 and J is TRBJ2-1; D may be TRBD2 (5 bases). Trimming shortened V by 0 bases and J by 5 bases, and 11 bases separated the two germline ends. The CDR3 contains 15 residues. Germline loops: CDR1 SGHVS, CDR2 FNYEAQ. For the CDR3, the DNA is TGTGCCAGCAGCTTAGCCCGGAGGCAAAACAATGAGCAGTTCTTC. As protein: CASSLARRQNNEQFF.

The chain has TRBV3-1 (or the pseudogene TRBV3-2) and TRBJ2-7, with D possibly being TRBD1 (6 bases). Trimming removed 5 bases from V and 9 bases from J, with 26 bases in between. This CDR3 comprises 16 residues. Per the germline V gene, CDR1 is LGHDT and CDR2 is YNNKEL (reference sequence). The CDR3 spells CASSSHGKGGREGQYF. CDR3 bases: TGTGCCAGCAGCTCCCATGGGAAAGGGGGTAGAGAAGGGCAGTACTTC.

J is TRBJ2-5 and V is TRBV3-1 (or the pseudogene TRBV3-2), with 7 bases aligning to TRBD1. Per germline, CDR1 LGHDT and CDR2 YNNKEL (reference sequence). This CDR3 is built from 15 residues. The V segment lost 4 bases and the J segment 2 bases; nucleotides outside the gene matches: 7. The CDR3 DNA is TGTGCCAGCAGCCGGAACCCGGGACAGCAAGAGACCCAGTACTTC. Translation gives CASSRNPGQQETQYF.

This chain uses TRBV7-3 with TRBJ2-5, with D perhaps given as TRBD1 or TRBD2 (6 bases each). The CDR3 spans 15 residues. Trimming took 2 bases from V and 1 from J, leaving 11 bases between them. In germline, CDR1 is SGHTA, CDR2 FQGTGA. This CDR3 is CASSLLGGPQETQYF. CDR3 nucleotides: TGTGCCAGCAGCTTACTGGGGGGCCCCCAAGAGACCCAGTACTTC.

This clone has just one count. This chain joins TRBV19 and TRBJ1-5; perhaps TRBD1 as D (5 bases). The V end lost 1 base, the J end lost 1 base, and 11 bases lay between the germline ends. The CDR3 has 16 amino acids. The germline CDR1 and CDR2 sequences are LNHDA and SQIVND (reference sequence). The CDR3 region has the DNA TGTGCCAGTAGTATAGGAGCCAGGGTGAGCAATCAGCCCCAGCATTTT. This sequence encodes CASSIGARVSNQPQHF.

The V gene is TRBV19, the J gene TRBJ1-5; a possible D gene is TRBD1 (5 bases). The CDR3 sequence is 17 residues long. Trimming removed 1 base at V and 3 bases at J, with 16 bases between. Per the germline V gene, CDR1 is LNHDA and CDR2 is SQIVND (reference sequence). Here the CDR3 DNA reads TGTGCCAGTAGTATAGTAGTCGGCAGGGAATTCAATCAGCCCCAGCATTTT. The encoded protein is CASSIVVGREFNQPQHF. The entire variable domain, with the rest obtained from reference TRBV19 and TRBJ1-5, is as follows: DGGITQSPKYLFRKEGQNVTLSCEQNLNHDAMYWYRQDPGQGLRLIYYSQIVNDFQKGDIAEGYSVSREKKESFPLTVTSAQKNPTAFYLCASSIVVGREFNQPQHFGDGTRLSIL.

The V and J genes are TRBV5-4 and TRBJ2-3; D assignment may be TRBD1 or TRBD2 (5 bases each). Germline-derived CDR1 and CDR2 are SGHNT and YYREEE (reference sequence). Trimming pared 4 bases from V and 2 bases from J, leaving 17 bases between. The length of the CDR3 is 16 residues. The CDR3 DNA reads as TGTGCCAGCAGCGGGTACCGGGACGGGAACACAGATACGCAGTATTTT. Its protein is CASSGYRDGNTDTQYF.